This T cell receptor (beta chain) was identified during a study of cytomegalovirus exposure and HLA in healthy donors. Whole-study context: In a later analysis, the 100 to 150 validation repertoires were reported to have used the same platform as the 600 to 700 first-cohort repertoires. Study conclusions and caveats: First-cohort TCR clusters were later found to tend to co-occur in the roughly 120 validation repertoires.

Repertoires were generated with immunoSEQ multiplex PCR, while TCRdb's copy carries only in-frame clones and drops some. The table shows about 120,000 clones, with 85% to 90% occurring only once. Details on this clone: Its antigen is not known.

The roughly 120-subject validation cohort, separate from the approximately 640-subject first cohort, included the donors. This CDR3 has 19 residues. Per the germline V gene, CDR1 is MGHRA and CDR2 is YSYEKL. The trim removed 6 bases at V and 4 bases at J, leaving 23 bases unmatched. The gene calls are TRBV4-1 and TRBJ1-2, with TRBD1 identical over 7 bases. The receptor comes from a woman under 30 in good health and CMV-seronegative. Material: PBMCs. The CDR3 loop is CASSSLMPARTGDSYGYTF. CDR3 bases: TGCGCCAGCAGTTCTTTAATGCCCGCTAGAACAGGGGACAGCTATGGCTACACCTTC.